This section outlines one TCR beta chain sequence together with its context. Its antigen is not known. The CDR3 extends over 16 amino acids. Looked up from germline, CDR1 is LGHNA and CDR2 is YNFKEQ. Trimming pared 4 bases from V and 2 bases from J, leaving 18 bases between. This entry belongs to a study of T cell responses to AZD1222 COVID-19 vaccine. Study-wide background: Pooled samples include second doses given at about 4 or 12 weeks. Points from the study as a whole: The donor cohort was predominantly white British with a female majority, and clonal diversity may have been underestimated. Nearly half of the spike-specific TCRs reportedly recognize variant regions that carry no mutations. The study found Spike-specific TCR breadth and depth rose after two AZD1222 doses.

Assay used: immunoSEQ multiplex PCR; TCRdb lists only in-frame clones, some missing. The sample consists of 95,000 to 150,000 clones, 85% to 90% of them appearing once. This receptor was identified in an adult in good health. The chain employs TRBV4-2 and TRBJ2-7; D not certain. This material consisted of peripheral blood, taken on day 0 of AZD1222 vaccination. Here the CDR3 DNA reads TGTGCCAGCAGCCTCCCTGGTACAGAAACTCCCTACGAGCAGTACTTC. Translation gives CASSLPGTETPYEQYF.